Below, 28 T cell receptor beta chains from the same sample are listed, as sequenced in a study of shared clonotypes between healthy human individuals. Method: immunoSEQ multiplex PCR; TCRdb's copy keeps in-frame clones and lacks some. The sample records approximately 740,000 clones, about 74% being singletons. The sample was memory CD4+ T cells sorted from blood. Subset of the sample: CD45RA-negative fraction. These receptors were collected from a woman under 40 in good health.

On this clone itself: The same CDR3 arises from other DNA sequences in this sample as well. The V gene is TRBV19, the J gene TRBJ1-5, with a weak D call TRBD1 (6 bases). Germline lookup yields CDR1 LNHDA and CDR2 SQIVND (reference sequence). The V end was cut by 5 bases, the J end by 3 bases, with 8 bases between. This CDR3 spans 13 amino acids. This chain's CDR3 is CASSGGLNQPQHF. Here the CDR3 DNA reads TGTGCCAGTAGTGGGGGCCTCAATCAGCCCCAGCATTTT.

This clone was counted a single time. V gene TRBV7-9 combines with J gene TRBJ1-1, with D unclear. V dropped 5 bases and J dropped 6 bases, with 16 bases sitting between them. CDR1 is SEHNR and CDR2 is FQNEAQ in the germline V gene (reference sequence). The CDR3 has 14 residues. The CDR3 loop reads CASSLELGVAEAFF. CDR3 in DNA: TGTGCCAGCAGCCTCGAGTTGGGTGTCGCTGAAGCTTTCTTT. Full variable domain (rest looked up from reference TRBV7-9 and TRBJ1-1): DTGVSQNPRHKITKRGQNVTFRCDPISEHNRLYWYRQTLGQGPEFLTYFQNEAQLEKSRLLSDRFSAERPKGSFSTLEIQRTEQGDSAMYLCASSLELGVAEAFFGQGTRLTVV.

The chain joins TRBV4-1 to TRBJ2-5; the D gene could be TRBD1 or TRBD2 (5 bases each). V lost 2 bases to trimming and J lost 3 bases, with 13 bases between them. CDR1 MGHRA and CDR2 YSYEKL come from the germline V gene. The CDR3 spans 15 residues. In DNA form, the CDR3 reads TGCGCCAGCAGCCAAACCGGGCTGGGGGAAGAGACCCAGTACTTC. It yields the protein CASSQTGLGEETQYF.

The J gene is TRBJ1-5, the V gene TRBV27; D is possibly TRBD1 (6 bases). This CDR3 has 16 residues. Trimming stripped 5 bases from V and 9 bases from J, with 23 bases between. The germline CDR1 and CDR2 sequences are MNHEY and SMNVEV (reference sequence). This CDR3 is CASSPGPGHPLRPQHF. The CDR3 coding sequence is TGTGCCAGCAGTCCCGGGCCGGGACATCCTCTAAGGCCCCAGCATTTT.

The sample holds many counts of this clone. The genes are TRBV5-8 and TRBJ2-1; 9 bases match TRBD2. The junction had 9 bases not matched to a gene; V was cut back by 4 bases and J by 7 bases. The germline V gene has CDR1 SGHTS and CDR2 YDEGEE. CDR3 length: 15 amino acids. The CDR3 DNA is TGTGCCAGCAGCCTGAGACTAGCGGACCTGAATGAGCAGTTCTTC. This translates into CASSLRLADLNEQFF.

The CDR3 loop reads CASSLGSPRGEQFF. CDR3 bases: TGTGCCAGCAGCTTAGGGTCCCCCAGAGGTGAGCAGTTCTTC. The chain carries TRBV7-2 and TRBJ2-1; D remains unclear. This CDR3 has 14 amino acids. The ends were cut back, 1 base at V and 9 bases at J, with 13 bases in the middle. Germline CDR1 and CDR2: SGHTA and FQGNSA.

This rearrangement joins TRBV2 to TRBJ2-3; TRBD2 might be the D (5 bases). Germline-derived CDR1 and CDR2 are SNHLY and FYNNEI. Deletions cut 0 bases from V and 5 bases from J, with 18 bases between. CDR3 length: 17 residues. Written as DNA, the CDR3 is TGTGCCAGCAGTGAAGCTGTGACGCTCGGGGTTGGAGATACGCAGTATTTT. As protein: CASSEAVTLGVGDTQYF. Together with reference TRBV2 and TRBJ2-3, the CDR3 gives the full variable domain: EPEVTQTPSHQVTQMGQEVILRCVPISNHLYFYWYRQILGQKVEFLVSFYNNEISEKSEIFDDQFSVERPDGSNFTLKIRSTKLEDSAMYFCASSEAVTLGVGDTQYFGPGTRLTVL.

The rearrangement uses TRBV6-1 and TRBJ2-1; D not resolved. Germline V gives CDR1 MNHNS, CDR2 SASEGT. V was clipped by 2 bases and J by 8 bases, with 4 bases between them. The CDR3 loop spans 11 amino acids. CDR3 sequence (DNA): TGTGCCAGCAGTGAAAGAGATGAGCAGTTCTTC. Its translation: CASSERDEQFF.

J is TRBJ2-3 and V is TRBV19, with D perhaps matching TRBD1 or TRBD2 (5 bases each). V lost 1 base, J lost 6 bases, and 14 bases lay in between. Per germline, CDR1 LNHDA and CDR2 SQIVND (reference sequence). The CDR3 runs to 15 residues. The CDR3 protein is CASSIGGSNGDTQYF. The CDR3 DNA follows: TGTGCCAGTAGTATAGGGGGGTCAAACGGGGATACGCAGTATTTT.

This clone was counted ten times or more. V gene TRBV5-1 combines with J gene TRBJ1-4; D is possibly TRBD1 (6 bases). Germline V gene lookup returns CDR1 SGHRS and CDR2 YFSETQ. V lost 4 bases and J lost 8, with 12 bases in between. There are 13 residues in the CDR3. CDR3 sequence (DNA): TGCGCCAGCAGCCGAAACAGGGAAGAAAAACTGTTTTTT. Translating it yields CASSRNREEKLFF.

The chain employs TRBV11-3 and TRBJ2-1; TRBD2 aligns across 13 bases. Unmatched junction bases numbered 3, after V lost 1 base and J lost 15 bases. The germline V gene encodes CDR1 SGHNT and CDR2 YENEEA. CDR3 length: 13 amino acids. CDR3 in amino acids: CASSLGLAGGLFF. Here the CDR3 DNA reads TGTGCCAGCAGCTTAGGACTAGCGGGAGGTTTGTTCTTC.

The chain has TRBV18 and TRBJ1-1; a possible D gene is TRBD1 (5 bases). This CDR3 has 13 residues. Trimming stripped 6 bases from V and 7 bases from J, with 15 bases between. The germline gives CDR1 KGHSH, CDR2 LQKENI. As DNA, the CDR3 is TGTGCCAGCTCGCCTGCACTGGGGGATGAAGCTTTCTTT. Its protein is CASSPALGDEAFF. Filled out from reference TRBV18 and TRBJ1-1, the complete variable domain reads NAGVMQNPRHLVRRRGQEARLRCSPMKGHSHVYWYRQLPEEGLKFMVYLQKENIIDESGMPKERFSAEFPKEGPSILRIQQVVRGDSAAYFCASSPALGDEAFFGQGTRLTVV.

V is TRBV5-4 and J is TRBJ2-1; a weak D match, TRBD1 (6 bases). V lost 4 bases and J lost 4, with 12 bases in between. Germline V lookup: CDR1 SGHNT, CDR2 YYREEE (reference sequence). This CDR3 contains 14 residues. This chain's CDR3 is CASSQQGEYNEQFF. CDR3 sequence (DNA): TGTGCCAGCAGCCAACAGGGAGAATACAATGAGCAGTTCTTC.

In this sample, this clone turned up once. CDR3 sequence: CASRGTNRVTEAFF. The CDR3 DNA reads as TGTGCCAGCAGGGGAACCAACAGGGTCACTGAAGCTTTCTTT. The genes are TRBV28 and TRBJ1-1; D possibly corresponds to TRBD1 (6 bases). Per germline, CDR1 MDHEN and CDR2 SYDVKM. The CDR3 loop spans 14 amino acids. The germline V and J ends were trimmed by 6 bases and 4 bases, with 15 bases remaining between them.

V and J are TRBV7-2 and TRBJ2-7, with unresolved D. The V end was cut by 1 base, the J end by 3 bases, with 13 bases between. Germline V CDR1 and CDR2: SGHTA, FQGNSA. The CDR3 length is 15 residues. CDR3 sequence: CASSLGGGFLYEQYF. The CDR3 DNA is TGTGCCAGCAGCTTAGGAGGTGGGTTTCTCTACGAGCAGTACTTC.

A remark on this clone: A much larger clone differs from this one at a single base, so this may be a read error. Other nucleotide sequences in the sample specify the same CDR3. The CDR3 protein is CASSLRDTGELFF. CDR3 sequence (DNA): TGTGCCAGCAGCTTAAGGGACACCGGGGAGCTGTTTTTT. J is TRBJ2-2 and V is TRBV7-3; no clear D gene. There are 13 residues in the CDR3. The V end lost 1 base, the J end lost 3 bases, and 3 bases lay between the germline ends. Germline V lookup: CDR1 SGHTA, CDR2 FQGTGA. Supplemented by reference TRBV7-3 and TRBJ2-2, the full variable domain reads GAGVSQTPSNKVTEKGKYVELRCDPISGHTALYWYRQSLGQGPEFLIYFQGTGAADDSGLPNDRFFAVRPEGSVSTLKIQRTERGDSAVYLCASSLRDTGELFFGEGSRLTVL.

The chain recombines TRBV18 with TRBJ1-4, with TRBD1 identical over 8 bases. Germline V lookup: CDR1 KGHSH, CDR2 LQKENI. This CDR3 comprises 15 residues. J lost 10 bases, V lost 4 bases, and 11 bases had no gene match. CDR3 coding DNA: TGTGCCAGCTCACTCGTGGGACAGGAAGAGGGAAAACTGTTTTTT. Its protein product is CASSLVGQEEGKLFF.

This chain joins TRBV5-1 and TRBJ2-2; TRBD1 agrees at 8 bases. The CDR3 length is 14 residues. Germline V CDR1 and CDR2: SGHRS, YFSETQ. Unmatched junction bases numbered 4, after V lost 5 bases and J lost 4 bases. This chain's CDR3 is CASRFGQGTGELFF. Written as DNA, the CDR3 is TGCGCCAGCAGATTCGGACAGGGCACCGGGGAGCTGTTTTTT.

This clone was detected only once. This chain connects TRBV5-5 to TRBJ2-3; D gene uncertain. CDR3 size: 14 residues. The germline CDR1 and CDR2 sequences are SGHKS and YYEKEE (reference sequence). Trimming removed 2 bases at V and 1 base at J, with 8 bases between. CDR3 amino acids: CASSFEDGTDTQYF. CDR3 in DNA: TGTGCCAGCAGCTTTGAGGACGGCACAGATACGCAGTATTTT.

In the case of this clone: One base away lies a much larger clone, so this may be a sequencing read error. Other DNA sequences within the sample encode an identical CDR3. This rearrangement joins TRBV28 to TRBJ2-5; 7 positions agree with TRBD1. Gene TRBJ2-7 matches the end of the DNA better, so the J call may be wrong. The length of the CDR3 is 12 residues. Germline CDR1 and CDR2: MDHEN and SYDVKM. This CDR3 reads CASRTGPYEQYF. In DNA, the CDR3 is TGTGCCAGCAGGACAGGGCCCTACGAGCAGTACTTC.

This clone was seen a single time. The rearrangement links TRBV28 to TRBJ2-1, with 9 bases that match TRBD2. There are 16 residues in the CDR3. The germline V gene has CDR1 MDHEN and CDR2 SYDVKM. V lost 7 bases and J lost 8; bases outside the gene matches: 15. CDR3: CASKPPHGTSLHEQFF. The DNA for the CDR3 is TGTGCCAGCAAACCCCCTCACGGGACTAGCTTGCATGAGCAGTTCTTC. Looking up the rest from reference TRBV28 and TRBJ2-1 gives the full variable domain: DVKVTQSSRYLVKRTGEKVFLECVQDMDHENMFWYRQDPGLGLRLIYFSYDVKMKEKGDIPEGYSVSREKKERFSLILESASTNQTSMYLCASKPPHGTSLHEQFFGPGTRLTVL.

The chain combines TRBV5-1 with TRBJ2-5; D may be TRBD2 (6 bases). The length of the CDR3 is 17 residues. Between the trimmed V and J ends, which lost 2 bases and 5 bases, there was a span of 22 bases. The germline V gene has CDR1 SGHRS and CDR2 YFSETQ. The CDR3 reads CASSFRDLNLGVETQYF. CDR3 in DNA: TGCGCCAGCAGCTTCCGGGACTTAAATCTAGGGGTCGAGACCCAGTACTTC.

The V and J genes are TRBV7-9 and TRBJ1-1; 8 bases align to TRBD1. V lost 6 bases and J lost 8; bases outside the gene matches: 8. Germline V gene sequence: CDR1 SEHNR, CDR2 FQNEAQ (reference sequence). This CDR3 comprises 13 residues. CDR3 DNA: TGTGCCAGCAGACCCACAGGGGGAGCCGAAGCTTTCTTT. Its protein is CASRPTGGAEAFF.

The chain uses TRBV7-9 and TRBJ1-4, with no clear D. This CDR3 contains 15 residues. Trimming removed 1 base from V and 8 bases from J, with 14 bases in between. The V gene's germline CDR1 is SEHNR and CDR2 FQNEAQ (reference sequence). The chain's CDR3 is CASSLGVLIGEKLFF. CDR3 nucleotides: TGTGCCAGCAGCTTAGGGGTCCTGATCGGGGAAAAACTGTTTTTT. The whole variable domain, remainder taken from reference TRBV7-9 and TRBJ1-4, is DTGVSQNPRHKITKRGQNVTFRCDPISEHNRLYWYRQTLGQGPEFLTYFQNEAQLEKSRLLSDRFSAERPKGSFSTLEIQRTEQGDSAMYLCASSLGVLIGEKLFFGSGTQLSVL.

V usage is TRBV28 and J usage is TRBJ2-2; D is undetermined. Per germline, CDR1 MDHEN and CDR2 SYDVKM. The CDR3 runs to 14 residues. V shed 5 bases and J shed 2 bases, with 9 bases lying between them. The CDR3 coding sequence is TGTGCCAGCAGTATTCAGGCTAACACCGGGGAGCTGTTTTTT. This codes for CASSIQANTGELFF.

Comments on this clone: The sample contains more than one DNA sequence encoding this CDR3. This rearrangement joins TRBV5-1 to TRBJ2-1; D gene unclear. V was clipped by 0 bases and J by 4 bases, with 11 bases between them. The CDR3 covers 15 residues. Germline lookup yields CDR1 SGHRS and CDR2 YFSETQ. The CDR3 loop reads CASSLAFGGYNEQFF. DNA of the CDR3: TGCGCCAGCAGCTTGGCCTTTGGTGGATACAATGAGCAGTTCTTC.

V gene TRBV6-5 combines with J gene TRBJ1-1; D call uncertain. Germline values: CDR1 MNHEY, CDR2 SVGAGI. The CDR3 sequence is 13 residues long. Trimming removed 5 bases at V and 5 bases at J, with 12 bases between. The CDR3: CASSAPTKTEAFF. Here the CDR3 DNA reads TGTGCCAGCAGTGCACCGACGAAAACTGAAGCTTTCTTT.

V gene TRBV9 combines with J gene TRBJ2-2, with 14 bases matching TRBD2. Germline-derived CDR1 and CDR2 are SGDLS and YYNGEE. V trimming: 4 bases; J trimming: 5 bases; junction bases outside the gene matches: 7. The CDR3 is made up of 17 amino acids. The CDR3 nucleotides read TGTGCCAGCAGCACACCGGGACTAGCGGGAGTTACCGGGGAGCTGTTTTTT. Protein sequence: CASSTPGLAGVTGELFF.